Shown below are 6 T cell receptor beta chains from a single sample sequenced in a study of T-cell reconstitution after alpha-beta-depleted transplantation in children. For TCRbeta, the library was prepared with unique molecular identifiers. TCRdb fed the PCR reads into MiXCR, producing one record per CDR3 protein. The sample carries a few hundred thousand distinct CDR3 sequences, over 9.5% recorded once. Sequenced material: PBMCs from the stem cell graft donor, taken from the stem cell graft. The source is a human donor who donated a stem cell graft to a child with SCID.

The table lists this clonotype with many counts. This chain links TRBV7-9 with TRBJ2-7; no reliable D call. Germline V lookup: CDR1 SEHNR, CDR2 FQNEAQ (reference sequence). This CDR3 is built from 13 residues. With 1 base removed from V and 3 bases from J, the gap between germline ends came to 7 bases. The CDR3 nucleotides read TGTGCCAGCAGCTTAGACCCGGGCTACGAGCAGTACTTC. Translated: CASSLDPGYEQYF.

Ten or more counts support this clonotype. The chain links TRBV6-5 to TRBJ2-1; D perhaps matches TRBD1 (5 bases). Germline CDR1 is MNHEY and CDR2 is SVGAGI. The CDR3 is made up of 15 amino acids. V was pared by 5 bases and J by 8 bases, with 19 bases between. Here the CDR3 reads CASSLLREGGDEQFF. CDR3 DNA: TGTGCCAGCAGTCTCCTCAGGGAAGGTGGAGATGAGCAGTTCTTC.

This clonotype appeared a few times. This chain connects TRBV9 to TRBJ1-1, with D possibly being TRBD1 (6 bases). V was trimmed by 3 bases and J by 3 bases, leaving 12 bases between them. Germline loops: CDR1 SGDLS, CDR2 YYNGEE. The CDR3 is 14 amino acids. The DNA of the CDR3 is TGTGCCAGCAGCGCCGATGGGGGGCACACTGAAGCTTTCTTT. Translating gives CASSADGGHTEAFF.

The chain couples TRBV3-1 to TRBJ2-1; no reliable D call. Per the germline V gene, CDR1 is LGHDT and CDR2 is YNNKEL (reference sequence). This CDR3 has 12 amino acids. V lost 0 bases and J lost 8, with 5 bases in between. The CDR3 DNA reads TGTGCCAGCAGCCAAGAGAACCATGAGCAGTTCTTC. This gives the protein CASSQENHEQFF.

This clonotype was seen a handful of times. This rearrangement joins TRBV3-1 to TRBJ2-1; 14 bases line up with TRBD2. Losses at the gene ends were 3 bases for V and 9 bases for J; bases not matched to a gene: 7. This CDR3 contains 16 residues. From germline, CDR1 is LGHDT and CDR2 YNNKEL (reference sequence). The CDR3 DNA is TGTGCCAGCAGCCATGAGACTAGCGGGGGGGCCGGTGAGCAGTTCTTC. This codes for CASSHETSGGAGEQFF.

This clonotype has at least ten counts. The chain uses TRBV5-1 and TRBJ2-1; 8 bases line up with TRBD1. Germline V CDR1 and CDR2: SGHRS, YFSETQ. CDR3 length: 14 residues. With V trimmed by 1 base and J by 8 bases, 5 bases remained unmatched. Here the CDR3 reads CASSLTDRVDEQFF. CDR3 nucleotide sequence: TGCGCCAGCAGCTTGACGGACAGGGTGGATGAGCAGTTCTTC.